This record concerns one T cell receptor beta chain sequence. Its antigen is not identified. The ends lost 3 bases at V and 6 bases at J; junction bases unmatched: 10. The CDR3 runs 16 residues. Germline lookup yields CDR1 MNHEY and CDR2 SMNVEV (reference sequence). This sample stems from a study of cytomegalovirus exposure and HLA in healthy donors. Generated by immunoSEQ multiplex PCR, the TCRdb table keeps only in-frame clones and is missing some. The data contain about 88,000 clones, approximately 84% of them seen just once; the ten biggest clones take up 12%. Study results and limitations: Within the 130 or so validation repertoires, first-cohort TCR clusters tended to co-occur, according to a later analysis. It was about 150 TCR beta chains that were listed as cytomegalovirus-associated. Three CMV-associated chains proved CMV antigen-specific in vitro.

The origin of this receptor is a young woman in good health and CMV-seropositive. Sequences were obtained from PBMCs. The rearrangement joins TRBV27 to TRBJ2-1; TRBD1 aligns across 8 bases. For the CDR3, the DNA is TGTGCCAGCAGTTTTACGCCGGCAGGGGGCCGCAATGAGCAGTTCTTC. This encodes CASSFTPAGGRNEQFF.